One sample yielded the 30 T cell receptor beta chains listed below, sequenced in a study of blood T cell repertoires in COVID-19. Data came from immunoSEQ multiplex PCR; TCRdb stores just in-frame clones and leaves some out. The sample has 200,000 to 250,000 clones, around 90% seen once; the top ten hold about 3.5%. The specimen was PBMCs or T cells enriched from blood (not recorded which). These receptors all stem from a woman in her 30s who had been exposed to COVID-19.

The genes are TRBV7-9 and TRBJ2-2, with D possibly TRBD1 on 6 matching bases. Looked up from germline, CDR1 is SEHNR and CDR2 is FQNEAQ (reference sequence). The CDR3 spans 16 residues. The V and J ends lost 6 bases and 0 bases respectively, with 14 bases between them. As DNA, the CDR3 is TGTGCCAGCAGAAACACCGGGACAACGAACACCGGGGAGCTGTTTTTT. It encodes CASRNTGTTNTGELFF.

The chain is built from TRBV2 and TRBJ2-7, with TRBD1 as a possible D gene (6 bases). With 7 bases removed from V and 0 bases from J, the gap between germline ends came to 10 bases. Germline V lookup: CDR1 SNHLY, CDR2 FYNNEI. This CDR3 region has 13 residues. The CDR3 reads CASTGAFSYEQYF. CDR3 bases: TGTGCCAGCACAGGGGCCTTCTCCTACGAGCAGTACTTC. The full variable domain, in which reference TRBV2 and TRBJ2-7 provide the parts outside the CDR3, is EPEVTQTPSHQVTQMGQEVILRCVPISNHLYFYWYRQILGQKVEFLVSFYNNEISEKSEIFDDQFSVERPDGSNFTLKIRSTKLEDSAMYFCASTGAFSYEQYFGPGTRLTVT.

The CDR3 is CASTPGGVQPQHF. The CDR3 nucleotides read TGTGCCAGCACCCCGGGGGGGGTTCAGCCCCAGCATTTT. The chain uses TRBV7-8 and TRBJ1-5; TRBD1 might be the D (5 bases). The CDR3 loop spans 13 amino acids. V was pared by 7 bases and J by 6 bases, with 13 bases between. CDR1 and CDR2 (germline): SGHVS, FQNEAQ.

This chain connects TRBV6-5 to TRBJ1-2; TRBD1 aligns across 8 bases. The junction had 11 bases not matched to a gene; V was cut back by 4 bases and J by 7 bases. The V gene's germline CDR1 is MNHEY and CDR2 SVGAGI. The CDR3 has 15 residues. CDR3 residues: CASSSSTGVLSGYTF. The CDR3 DNA follows: TGTGCCAGCAGTTCCTCGACAGGGGTGTTAAGTGGCTACACCTTC.

A word on this clone: This CDR3 is also generated by other DNA sequences in the sample. The chain recombines TRBV6-5 with TRBJ1-2, with 7 bases aligning to TRBD1. There are 11 residues in the CDR3. V was pared by 4 bases and J by 8 bases, with 1 base of the junction left unmatched. CDR1 and CDR2 from the germline V gene are MNHEY and SVGAGI. The CDR3 loop is CASSSGGGYTF. The CDR3 bases are TGTGCCAGCAGTTCAGGGGGAGGCTACACCTTC.

V is TRBV6-2 or TRBV6-3 and J is TRBJ2-4, with 9 positions matching TRBD2. CDR1 MNHEY and CDR2 SVGEGT come from the germline V gene. This CDR3 is built from 17 residues. After removal of 2 bases from V and 0 bases from J, the junction contained 5 bases not matched to a gene. The CDR3 bases are TGTGCCAGCAGTTACCCGCCTAGCGGGATAGCCAAAAACATTCAGTACTTC. This gives the protein CASSYPPSGIAKNIQYF.

The genes are TRBV3-1 (or the pseudogene TRBV3-2) and TRBJ2-1; 7 bases map to TRBD2. Per the germline V gene, CDR1 is LGHDT and CDR2 is YNNKEL (reference sequence). J was trimmed by 0 bases and V by 0 bases; bases with no gene match: 2. The CDR3 totals 16 residues. The CDR3 sequence is CASSQDLAASYNEQFF. DNA for the CDR3: TGTGCCAGCAGCCAAGATCTAGCGGCCTCCTACAATGAGCAGTTCTTC.

This clone occurred once. The chain combines TRBV9 with TRBJ2-1, with 12 bases fitting TRBD2. This CDR3 comprises 18 residues. Per germline, CDR1 SGDLS and CDR2 YYNGEE. The V and J ends lost 0 bases and 0 bases, in that order; junction bases with no gene match: 4. CDR3 sequence (DNA): TGTGCCAGCAGCGTAGGACTAGCGGGAGCCAGCTCCTACAATGAGCAGTTCTTC. Amino acid sequence: CASSVGLAGASSYNEQFF.

This clone was observed a single time. The chain combines TRBV5-6 with TRBJ2-1; D gene uncertain. Per the germline V gene, CDR1 is SGHDT and CDR2 is YYEEEE. The CDR3 sequence is 15 residues long. The V end was cut by 1 base, the J end by 4 bases, with 12 bases between. This chain's CDR3 is CASSLTRRGYNEQFF. In DNA form, the CDR3 reads TGTGCCAGCAGCTTGACCCGTCGCGGATACAATGAGCAGTTCTTC.

This clone was seen repeatedly, ten times or more. This sequence joins TRBV19 and TRBJ1-3; 7 nucleotides agree with TRBD1. Per germline, CDR1 LNHDA and CDR2 SQIVND (reference sequence). There are 15 residues in the CDR3. Germline trimming cut 1 base from V and 4 bases from J; bases unmatched to any gene: 4. Here the CDR3 reads CASSIAGGRGNTIYF. The CDR3, as DNA: TGTGCCAGTAGTATAGCAGGGGGACGCGGAAACACCATATATTTT.

In its sample, this clone was seen once. The chain employs TRBV2 and TRBJ1-6; TRBD1 aligns across 8 bases. The CDR3 runs to 13 residues. Germline-derived CDR1 and CDR2 are SNHLY and FYNNEI. Trimming at V came to 8 bases and at J to 9 bases, leaving 6 bases not matched to a gene. CDR3 sequence reads: CASQTGERSPLHF. The CDR3 nucleotides are TGTGCCAGCCAGACAGGGGAACGTTCACCCCTCCACTTT.

The chain is built from TRBV7-3 and TRBJ2-2; no reliable D call. Germline loops: CDR1 SGHTA, CDR2 FQGTGA. CDR3 size: 15 residues. The V end lost 2 bases, the J end lost 4 bases, and 11 bases lay between the germline ends. The DNA for the CDR3 is TGTGCCAGCAGCTTATTAGCCCAGAGCACCGGGGAGCTGTTTTTT. It yields the protein CASSLLAQSTGELFF.

At least ten counts were recorded for this clone. The gene calls are TRBV10-2 and TRBJ2-5; no clear D gene. The CDR3 is made up of 11 amino acids. V lost 9 bases and J lost 5, with 10 bases in between. CDR1 and CDR2 from the germline V gene are WSHSY and SAAADI. The CDR3 here is CASGSRETQYF. The CDR3 DNA reads as TGCGCCAGTGGCTCCAGGGAGACCCAGTACTTC.

Comment on this clone: The junction does not match germline at one end; this may be a read error. The chain carries TRBV30 and TRBJ1-6; D is possibly TRBD1 (5 bases). Germline CDR1 is GTSNPN and CDR2 is SVGIG (reference sequence). The CDR3 spans 15 residues. The CDR3 loop reads CAWSVGRSFNSPLHF. Here the CDR3 DNA reads TGTGCCTGGAGTGTGGGGCGGTCCTTTAATTCACCCCTCCACTTT.

The rearrangement uses TRBV5-4 and TRBJ2-4; 15 nucleotides align to TRBD2. Trimming at V came to 0 bases and at J to 7 bases, leaving 5 bases not matched to a gene. The CDR3 extends over 17 amino acids. Germline V gene lookup returns CDR1 SGHNT and CDR2 YYREEE (reference sequence). CDR3: CASSLGTSGRARNIQYF. CDR3 DNA sequence: TGTGCCAGCAGCTTGGGGACTAGCGGGAGGGCCCGGAACATTCAGTACTTC.

This chain uses TRBV4-1 with TRBJ2-3; 11 bases map to TRBD1. V lost 0 bases, J lost 7 bases, and 9 bases stayed unmatched. Germline CDR1 reads MGHRA; CDR2 reads YSYEKL. The CDR3 is 17 amino acids. CDR3 protein: CASSQDIRTGGRNTQYF. DNA for the CDR3: TGCGCCAGCAGCCAAGATATCAGGACAGGGGGCAGGAATACGCAGTATTTT.

The V gene is TRBV7-2, the J gene TRBJ2-7; D unresolved. This CDR3 is 11 amino acids long. Deletions cut 6 bases from V and 3 bases from J, with 6 bases between. CDR1 SGHTA and CDR2 FQGNSA come from the germline V gene. The DNA for the CDR3 is TGTGCCAGCAGTCCCGGCTACGAGCAGTACTTC. This codes for CASSPGYEQYF.

The genes are TRBV10-3 and TRBJ2-7; D unclear. The CDR3 runs to 11 residues. V gave up 7 bases and J gave up 3 bases, with 7 bases separating them. CDR1 is ENHRY, CDR2 SYGVKD, per germline. The DNA for the CDR3 is TGTGCCATCAATGACGGCTACGAGCAGTACTTC. Translating gives CAINDGYEQYF.

V gene TRBV11-1 combines with J gene TRBJ2-1; 11 nucleotides agree with TRBD2. This CDR3 has 16 residues. V was clipped by 5 bases and J by 5 bases; unmatched bases: 8. From germline, CDR1 is SGHAT and CDR2 FQDESV (reference sequence). CDR3 in amino acids: CASSPQGLADDNEQFF. CDR3 bases: TGTGCCAGCAGCCCGCAGGGACTAGCGGACGACAATGAGCAGTTCTTC.

The V and J genes are TRBV5-1 and TRBJ2-7; 11 nucleotides match TRBD2. The CDR3 is 17 amino acids. Germline V lookup: CDR1 SGHRS, CDR2 YFSETQ. The ends lost 0 bases at V and 2 bases at J; junction bases unmatched: 7. The DNA for the CDR3 is TGCGCCAGCAGCTTGGTTAGCGGGAGGGGGAGGCCCTACGAGCAGTACTTC. This sequence encodes CASSLVSGRGRPYEQYF.

The chain links TRBV18 to TRBJ2-7; tentatively, D is TRBD2 (5 bases). The CDR3 has 12 residues. The V and J ends lost 3 bases and 5 bases respectively, with 8 bases between them. CDR1 and CDR2 (germline): KGHSH, LQKENI. The CDR3 nucleotides are TGTGCCAGCTCACCTGCGAGGGACGAGCAGTACTTC. Protein product: CASSPARDEQYF.

The V gene is TRBV9, the J gene TRBJ2-1; a weak D match, TRBD2 (6 bases). CDR1 is SGDLS and CDR2 is YYNGEE in the germline V gene. V was shortened by 1 base and J by 8 bases, with 10 bases between the two germline ends. CDR3 length: 13 residues. The CDR3 loop is CASSVLASDEQFF. The CDR3 coding sequence is TGTGCCAGCAGCGTACTGGCTAGCGATGAGCAGTTCTTC.

V and J are TRBV11-2 and TRBJ1-2; 8 bases are a match to TRBD1. Germline V gene sequence: CDR1 SGHAT, CDR2 FQNNGV. V lost 6 bases to trimming and J lost 6 bases; unmatched junction nucleotides: 15. This CDR3 comprises 16 residues. The CDR3 here is CASSTAPMTGENGYTF. The CDR3, as DNA: TGTGCCAGCAGTACTGCACCGATGACAGGGGAAAATGGCTACACCTTC. Complete variable domain (other parts from reference TRBV11-2 and TRBJ1-2): EAGVAQSPRYKIIEKRQSVAFWCNPISGHATLYWYQQILGQGPKLLIQFQNNGVVDDSQLPKDRFSAERLKGVDSTLKIQPAKLEDSAVYLCASSTAPMTGENGYTFGSGTRLTVV.

The chain links TRBV18 to TRBJ2-2; no firm D call. Germline loops: CDR1 KGHSH, CDR2 LQKENI. Trimming cost V 0 bases and J 3 bases, with 8 bases left between them. CDR3 length: 15 amino acids. CDR3 in DNA: TGTGCCAGCTCACCACCGGCAGGATACACCGGGGAGCTGTTTTTT. This sequence encodes CASSPPAGYTGELFF.

V and J are TRBV30 and TRBJ2-7; 7 nucleotides align to TRBD2. V lost 1 base and J lost 4; bases outside the gene matches: 31. The CDR3 sequence is 22 residues long. CDR1 is GTSNPN and CDR2 is SVGIG in the germline V gene (reference sequence). This chain's CDR3 is CAWSDTSRVAGTLRGSGYEQYF. CDR3 nucleotide sequence: TGTGCCTGGAGTGATACGTCCCGAGTGGCAGGGACCTTGCGCGGGAGCGGGTACGAGCAGTACTTC.

This clone showed up just once. The V and J genes are TRBV27 and TRBJ1-1, with D perhaps TRBD1 (5 bases). Germline V gives CDR1 MNHEY, CDR2 SMNVEV (reference sequence). V dropped 3 bases and J dropped 1 base, with 12 bases sitting between them. The CDR3 sequence is 15 residues long. The CDR3 bases are TGTGCCAGCAGTTTGTCGACAGCCACGAACACTGAAGCTTTCTTT. Protein: CASSLSTATNTEAFF.

The chain couples TRBV19 to TRBJ2-1; 7 bases line up with TRBD2. This CDR3 is built from 18 residues. The ends lost 3 bases at V and 6 bases at J; junction bases unmatched: 17. Germline assignment: CDR1 LNHDA and CDR2 SQIVND (reference sequence). This CDR3 is CASSITPLAAGAGNEQFF. In DNA form, the CDR3 reads TGTGCCAGTAGTATTACACCTCTAGCGGCAGGAGCGGGCAATGAGCAGTTCTTC.

This rearrangement joins TRBV6-5 to TRBJ2-1; D perhaps matches TRBD2 (5 bases). CDR3 length: 11 residues. Germline CDR1 MNHEY, CDR2 SVGAGI. V lost 6 bases, J lost 8 bases, and 8 bases lay in between. This CDR3 is CASRRAYEQFF. CDR3 in DNA: TGTGCCAGCAGGAGGGCTTATGAGCAGTTCTTC.

The rearrangement joins TRBV5-5 to TRBJ2-3, with 8 bases matching TRBD2. The length of the CDR3 is 18 residues. Germline V gene data show CDR1 as SGHKS and CDR2 as YYEKEE (reference sequence). V lost 4 bases and J lost 1; bases outside the gene matches: 14. This CDR3 reads CASSHTPLAGFGTDTQYF. CDR3 coding DNA: TGTGCCAGCAGCCATACCCCCTTAGCGGGATTTGGCACAGATACGCAGTATTTT.

J is TRBJ1-1 and V is TRBV28; TRBD1 aligns across 8 bases. Unmatched junction bases numbered 10, after V lost 6 bases and J lost 7 bases. CDR3 length equals 14 residues. Per germline, CDR1 MDHEN and CDR2 SYDVKM. The CDR3 spells CASRDRGGYFEAFF. The CDR3 bases are TGTGCCAGCAGAGACAGGGGAGGGTATTTTGAAGCTTTCTTT.